Listed here are 17 T cell receptor beta chains from one sample, sequenced in a study of T cell responses to AZD1222 COVID-19 vaccine. Generated by immunoSEQ multiplex PCR, the TCRdb table keeps only in-frame clones and is missing some. The repertoire has about 62,000 clones, approximately 90% of them found once; the top ten carry approximately 4.9%. The material sequenced was peripheral blood, taken on day 0 of AZD1222 vaccination. All receptors derive from an adult in good health.

The gene calls are TRBV10-3 and TRBJ1-2, with D uncertain. Trimming pared 3 bases from V and 5 bases from J, leaving 7 bases between. Germline CDR1 reads ENHRY; CDR2 reads SYGVKD. The CDR3 sequence is 12 residues long. The CDR3 protein is CAISDRSYGYTF. The DNA of the CDR3 is TGTGCCATCAGTGACAGATCTTATGGCTACACCTTC.

This rearrangement joins TRBV27 to TRBJ1-5; D is perhaps TRBD1 (5 bases). Germline V gene lookup returns CDR1 MNHEY and CDR2 SMNVEV (reference sequence). The ends were cut back, 6 bases at V and 5 bases at J, with 11 bases in the middle. CDR3 length equals 13 residues. As DNA, the CDR3 is TGTGCCAGCAGCGCTGACAGAGATCAGCCCCAGCATTTT. It yields the protein CASSADRDQPQHF.

In this sample, this clone turned up a few times. The CDR3 loop is CASSLAGAPNEQYF. DNA of the CDR3: TGTGCCAGCAGCTTAGCAGGGGCTCCCAACGAGCAGTACTTC. This chain uses TRBV7-9 with TRBJ2-7, with a tentative D call TRBD1 (5 bases). The ends were cut back, 0 bases at V and 5 bases at J, with 11 bases in the middle. This CDR3 has 14 residues. CDR1 is SEHNR, CDR2 FQNEAQ, per germline (reference sequence).

The chain employs TRBV28 and TRBJ1-2, with TRBD1 as a possible D gene (6 bases). V was shortened by 2 bases and J by 8 bases, with 15 bases between the two germline ends. This CDR3 region has 14 residues. CDR1 and CDR2 from the germline V gene are MDHEN and SYDVKM. The CDR3: CASSLNDRKGGYTF. CDR3 coding DNA: TGTGCCAGCAGTTTAAATGACAGGAAAGGGGGCTACACCTTC.

The chain has TRBV19 and TRBJ1-1, with 7 bases identical to TRBD1. V lost 3 bases, J lost 4 bases, and 5 bases stayed unmatched. CDR1 and CDR2 (germline): LNHDA, SQIVND (reference sequence). This CDR3 contains 14 residues. The CDR3 coding sequence is TGTGCCAGTAGTATGACAGGGAGCGGCACTGAAGCTTTCTTT. Its protein is CASSMTGSGTEAFF. Together with reference TRBV19 and TRBJ1-1, the CDR3 gives the full variable domain: DGGITQSPKYLFRKEGQNVTLSCEQNLNHDAMYWYRQDPGQGLRLIYYSQIVNDFQKGDIAEGYSVSREKKESFPLTVTSAQKNPTAFYLCASSMTGSGTEAFFGQGTRLTVV.

This clone was seen only a few times. V is TRBV5-1 and J is TRBJ2-5; 10 bases are shared with TRBD1. CDR1 and CDR2 (germline): SGHRS, YFSETQ. Trimming cost V 3 bases and J 5 bases; bases outside gene matches: 7. The CDR3 runs 15 residues. The chain's CDR3 is CASSYMTGGAETQYF. In DNA, the CDR3 is TGCGCCAGCAGCTATATGACAGGGGGCGCGGAGACCCAGTACTTC. The full variable domain, with the rest looked up from reference TRBV5-1 and TRBJ2-5, is KAGVTQTPRYLIKTRGQQVTLSCSPISGHRSVSWYQQTPGQGLQFLFEYFSETQRNKGNFPGRFSGRQFSNSRSEMNVSTLELGDSALYLCASSYMTGGAETQYFGPGTRLLVL.

The rearrangement links TRBV7-2 to TRBJ1-3; 9 bases are a match to TRBD1. Germline V lookup: CDR1 SGHTA, CDR2 FQGNSA. V shed 5 bases and J 1 base; nucleotides not matched to a gene: 3. The CDR3 is 15 amino acids. CDR3 nucleotides: TGTGCCAGCAGCGACAGGGGGTTGTCTGGAAACACCATATATTTT. Protein sequence: CASSDRGLSGNTIYF.

V usage is TRBV29-1 and J usage is TRBJ2-7; no clear D gene. Germline V gene lookup returns CDR1 SQVTM and CDR2 ANQGSEA. The CDR3 is 14 residues long. The V gene lost 5 bases and the J gene lost 2 bases, with 16 bases spanning the gap. The CDR3 DNA follows: TGCAGCGTTACCCTAGAGACAAATACCTACGAGCAGTACTTC. It yields the protein CSVTLETNTYEQYF.

The V and J genes are TRBV6-5 and TRBJ2-3, with a possible D match to TRBD2 (6 bases). CDR1 is MNHEY and CDR2 is SVGAGI in the germline V gene. With 5 bases removed from V and 0 bases from J, the gap between germline ends came to 9 bases. The CDR3 runs to 14 residues. CDR3 region: CASSPGLSTDTQYF. The CDR3 DNA reads as TGTGCCAGCAGTCCGGGACTGAGCACAGATACGCAGTATTTT.

The chain combines TRBV3-1 (or the pseudogene TRBV3-2) with TRBJ2-7, with 9 bases identical to TRBD1. The V segment lost 7 bases and the J segment 8 bases; nucleotides outside the gene matches: 6. Per germline, CDR1 LGHDT and CDR2 YNNKEL (reference sequence). This CDR3 spans 12 amino acids. CDR3 coding DNA: TGTGCCAGCAATACGGACAGGGGAAAGCAGTACTTC. Protein: CASNTDRGKQYF.

This chain links TRBV7-8 with TRBJ2-1, with a weak D call TRBD2 (5 bases). Germline V gene lookup returns CDR1 SGHVS and CDR2 FQNEAQ. Trimming took off 0 bases at V and 0 bases at J, with 21 bases between the two ends. This CDR3 region has 20 residues. CDR3 DNA: TGTGCCAGCAGCTTAGCGCTAAAGAGGGCTCCCTTTAGCTCCTACAATGAGCAGTTCTTC. Its protein is CASSLALKRAPFSSYNEQFF.

The V call is TRBV6-1, the J call TRBJ1-2, with D tentatively TRBD1 (5 bases). CDR1 is MNHNS, CDR2 SASEGT, per germline. The CDR3 is 14 residues long. Trimming left V 2 bases short and J 3 bases short, with 10 bases between. The CDR3 bases are TGTGCCAGCAGTGAATACCAGGGTGACTATGGCTACACCTTC. This translates into CASSEYQGDYGYTF.

V is TRBV6-5 and J is TRBJ1-1, with 8 positions matching TRBD1. The germline gives CDR1 MNHEY, CDR2 SVGAGI. V lost 6 bases, J lost 1 base, and 4 bases stayed unmatched. The CDR3 runs to 14 residues. The CDR3 DNA reads TGTGCCAGCAGACGAGACAGGGGGAACACTGAAGCTTTCTTT. The encoded protein is CASRRDRGNTEAFF.

The chain carries TRBV2 and TRBJ1-2, with a possible D match to TRBD1 (5 bases). Trimming cost V 8 bases and J 4 bases, with 14 bases left between them. The CDR3 loop spans 13 amino acids. CDR1 is SNHLY, CDR2 FYNNEI, per germline. DNA for the CDR3: TGTGCCAGCCCCGAAGGGGAGGGCTATGGCTACACCTTC. Translated, it gives CASPEGEGYGYTF.

The chain combines TRBV2 with TRBJ2-7; maybe TRBD2 (5 bases). This CDR3 contains 15 residues. Germline V lookup: CDR1 SNHLY, CDR2 FYNNEI. The V and J ends lost 1 base and 1 base respectively, with 11 bases between them. For the CDR3, the DNA is TGTGCCAGCAGTGAAGTTGGACTTTCTTCCTACGAGCAGTACTTC. Its protein is CASSEVGLSSYEQYF.

The CDR3 region is CASSFFLSGANVLTF. Written as DNA, the CDR3 is TGTGCCAGCAGCTTTTTCCTCTCTGGGGCCAACGTCCTGACTTTC. V is TRBV7-3 and J is TRBJ2-6; the D is unclear. The V and J ends lost 3 bases and 0 bases respectively, with 6 bases between them. This CDR3 is 15 amino acids long. Germline lookup yields CDR1 SGHTA and CDR2 FQGTGA.

This chain connects TRBV7-9 to TRBJ1-6; D gene unclear. V was cut by 6 bases and J by 6 bases, with 9 bases left in between. The germline V gene has CDR1 SEHNR and CDR2 FQNEAQ (reference sequence). This CDR3 has 13 amino acids. CDR3 nucleotides: TGTGCCAGCAGGCAATCGTTTAATTCACCCCTCCACTTT. Protein product: CASRQSFNSPLHF.